What follows are 14 T cell receptor beta chains derived from one specimen sequenced in a study of cytomegalovirus exposure and HLA in healthy donors. The protocol was immunoSEQ multiplex PCR, while the TCRdb copy is restricted to in-frame clones and leaves out a portion. In the table there are fewer than 95,000 clones, 94% of which are singletons. The source material was PBMCs. The receptor set was obtained from a woman aged 18-30 years in good health and CMV-seronegative.

V is TRBV7-9 and J is TRBJ1-1; 9 bases map to TRBD1. The CDR3 totals 18 residues. Trimming removed 1 base from V and 3 bases from J; junction bases left unmatched: 12. Germline V gives CDR1 SEHNR, CDR2 FQNEAQ (reference sequence). The CDR3: CASSLGLGTGKFDTEAFF. The DNA for the CDR3 is TGTGCCAGCAGCTTAGGTTTAGGGACAGGGAAGTTTGACACTGAAGCTTTCTTT.

V is TRBV29-1 and J is TRBJ2-3, with TRBD2 matching over 7 bases. The CDR3 totals 13 residues. CDR1 SQVTM and CDR2 ANQGSEA come from the germline V gene. Trimming at V came to 6 bases and at J to 5 bases, leaving 8 bases not matched to a gene. In nucleotides, the CDR3 is TGCAGCGTAGTCGGGCGGGGGAAAGATACGCAGTATTTT. Amino acid sequence: CSVVGRGKDTQYF.

The chain combines TRBV28 with TRBJ1-5; perhaps TRBD1 as D (5 bases). Germline CDR1 MDHEN, CDR2 SYDVKM. The V end was cut by 5 bases, the J end by 5 bases, with 13 bases between. The CDR3 contains 14 residues. The DNA of the CDR3 is TGTGCCAGCAGTAGGGGAGGCAGGTATCAGCCCCAGCATTTT. Translated, it gives CASSRGGRYQPQHF.

This clone showed up just once. The V and J genes are TRBV7-6 and TRBJ2-7; no definite D call. The V end was cut by 1 base, the J end by 4 bases, with 8 bases between. The V gene's germline CDR1 is SGHVS and CDR2 FNYEAQ. CDR3 length equals 13 residues. CDR3 DNA: TGTGCCAGCAGCTTAGAACTAATGTACGAGCAGTACTTC. The encoded protein is CASSLELMYEQYF.

The rearrangement uses TRBV6-1 and TRBJ2-1, with TRBD1 matching 7 bases. Trimming at V came to 7 bases and at J to 9 bases, leaving 12 bases not matched to a gene. The CDR3 has 14 amino acids. CDR1 and CDR2 (germline): MNHNS, SASEGT. The CDR3 here is CASTEAAGGSEQFF. In DNA form, the CDR3 reads TGTGCCAGCACCGAGGCGGCAGGGGGTAGTGAGCAGTTCTTC.

The rearrangement joins TRBV9 to TRBJ2-5; possibly TRBD1 for D (5 bases). The CDR3 is 15 amino acids. CDR1 and CDR2 from the germline V gene are SGDLS and YYNGEE. The ends were cut back, 4 bases at V and 0 bases at J, with 13 bases in the middle. The CDR3: CASSSIGVYQETQYF. DNA of the CDR3: TGTGCCAGCAGCTCCATAGGGGTTTACCAAGAGACCCAGTACTTC.

This chain uses TRBV29-1 with TRBJ2-3; 13 nucleotides align to TRBD2. The CDR3 runs to 15 residues. In germline, CDR1 is SQVTM, CDR2 ANQGSEA. The V gene end was trimmed by 4 bases and the J gene end by 2 bases; junction bases not matched to a gene: 3. The CDR3 protein is CSVVGLAGNTDTQYF. For the CDR3, the DNA is TGCAGCGTTGTGGGACTAGCGGGAAACACAGATACGCAGTATTTT.

The rearrangement uses TRBV5-5 and TRBJ2-2; TRBD1 is a possible D gene (7 bases). The CDR3 length is 16 residues. Germline V gene data show CDR1 as SGHKS and CDR2 as YYEKEE (reference sequence). V was trimmed by 3 bases and J by 7 bases, leaving 19 bases between them. CDR3 loop: CASSYPMTGRLGELFF. CDR3 coding DNA: TGTGCCAGCAGCTATCCGATGACAGGGAGGCTCGGGGAGCTGTTTTTT.

This clone was picked up one time. This chain uses TRBV28 with TRBJ2-7; TRBD1 agrees at 10 bases. Germline V gene data show CDR1 as MDHEN and CDR2 as SYDVKM. The CDR3 runs to 14 residues. V lost 4 bases to trimming and J lost 4 bases; unmatched junction nucleotides: 4. CDR3 protein: CASSSRTGGYEQYF. CDR3 DNA: TGTGCCAGCAGTTCCCGGACAGGGGGTTACGAGCAGTACTTC.

The gene calls are TRBV5-4 and TRBJ2-1; D may be TRBD1 (5 bases). Trimming took 4 bases from V and 7 from J, leaving 24 bases between them. Germline values: CDR1 SGHNT, CDR2 YYREEE (reference sequence). CDR3 length: 17 residues. CDR3 DNA sequence: TGTGCCAGCAGCGGGCCCGGTCAGGGTCCTCTTTGGAATGAGCAGTTCTTC. The encoded protein is CASSGPGQGPLWNEQFF.

The chain employs TRBV7-2 and TRBJ2-7; D gene ambiguous. V lost 5 bases to trimming and J lost 5 bases, with 16 bases between them. This CDR3 is 14 amino acids long. In germline, CDR1 is SGHTA, CDR2 FQGNSA. Here the CDR3 DNA reads TGTGCCAGCAGCCGTCCCCCGGTATCCGACGAGCAGTACTTC. Its translation: CASSRPPVSDEQYF.

V usage is TRBV28 and J usage is TRBJ2-5, with 7 bases that match TRBD1. The CDR3 totals 17 residues. Germline assignment: CDR1 MDHEN and CDR2 SYDVKM. V was pared by 6 bases and J by 5 bases, with 18 bases of the junction left unmatched. DNA for the CDR3: TGTGCCAGCAGCACTAGGGGTAGAGGGGGCTGGGTGGAGACCCAGTACTTC. It encodes CASSTRGRGGWVETQYF.

The chain uses TRBV28 and TRBJ2-1, with D possibly matching TRBD2 (6 bases). The CDR3 has 18 residues. Germline V gene lookup returns CDR1 MDHEN and CDR2 SYDVKM. V lost 3 bases to trimming and J lost 2 bases, with 20 bases between them. The chain's CDR3 is CASSFQGWRRGTYNEQFF. The CDR3 DNA sequence: TGTGCCAGCAGTTTTCAGGGTTGGCGACGGGGGACCTACAATGAGCAGTTCTTC.

V gene TRBV5-1 combines with J gene TRBJ1-6; the match to TRBD1 covers 9 bases. CDR3 length equals 15 residues. Unmatched junction bases numbered 5, after V lost 0 bases and J lost 10 bases. Germline loops: CDR1 SGHRS, CDR2 YFSETQ. CDR3 DNA sequence: TGCGCCAGCAGCTTGGGGACAGGGGAGCAATCACCCCTCCACTTT. This gives the protein CASSLGTGEQSPLHF.